This T cell receptor beta chain was observed in a study of cytomegalovirus exposure and HLA in healthy donors. PCR involved 60 Vbeta and 13 Jbeta primers. Assay used: immunoSEQ multiplex PCR; TCRdb lists only in-frame clones, some missing. The sample holds over 150,000 clones, approximately 80% seen once. Study-level points and caveats: Some TCR beta chains (over 150 of them) were listed as cytomegalovirus-associated. Sequencing depth roughly uniform across donors was assumed in presence/absence analyses.

This clone has a handful of counts. The antigen is not known. The CDR3 loop spans 16 amino acids. The V segment lost 4 bases and the J segment 5 bases; nucleotides outside the gene matches: 13. Germline CDR1 and CDR2: SGHNT and YYREEE (reference sequence). This TCR came from a young man in good health and CMV-seropositive. J is TRBJ2-7 and V is TRBV5-4; 9 bases line up with TRBD1. Sequenced: PBMCs. CDR3 protein: CASSRARDRDRDEQYF. The CDR3 bases are TGTGCCAGCAGCAGGGCCAGGGACAGGGATAGGGACGAGCAGTACTTC.